This T cell receptor beta chain appears in the sequencing data of a study of T cell responses to AZD1222 COVID-19 vaccine. Study conclusions and caveats: Clonal diversity was possibly underestimated; the donors were predominantly white British and more often female.

Produced via immunoSEQ multiplex PCR; TCRdb's table is partial and in-frame only. The profile shows roughly 120,000 clones, approximately 85% of them singletons. The germline V gene has CDR1 KGHSH and CDR2 LQKENI. The ends were cut back, 0 bases at V and 8 bases at J, with 13 bases in the middle. The CDR3 loop spans 15 amino acids. This clone was counted a few times. Its antigen is not known. This TCR was recovered from an adult in good health. The V call is TRBV18, the J call TRBJ1-4; a possible D gene is TRBD1 (6 bases). The sample here was peripheral blood, taken on day 0 of AZD1222 vaccination. Written as DNA, the CDR3 is TGTGCCAGCTCACCACCTACAGGGTCAGGAGAAAAACTGTTTTTT. Protein: CASSPPTGSGEKLFF.